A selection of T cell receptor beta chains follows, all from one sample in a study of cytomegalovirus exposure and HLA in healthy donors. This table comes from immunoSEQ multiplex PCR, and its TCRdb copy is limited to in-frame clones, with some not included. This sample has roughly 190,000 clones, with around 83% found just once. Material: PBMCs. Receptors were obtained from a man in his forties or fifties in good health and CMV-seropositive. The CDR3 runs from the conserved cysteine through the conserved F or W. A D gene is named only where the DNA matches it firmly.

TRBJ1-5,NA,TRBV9,TGTGCCAGCAGCGTAGGGACAGACAATCAGCCCCAGCATTTT,CASSVGTDNQPQHF